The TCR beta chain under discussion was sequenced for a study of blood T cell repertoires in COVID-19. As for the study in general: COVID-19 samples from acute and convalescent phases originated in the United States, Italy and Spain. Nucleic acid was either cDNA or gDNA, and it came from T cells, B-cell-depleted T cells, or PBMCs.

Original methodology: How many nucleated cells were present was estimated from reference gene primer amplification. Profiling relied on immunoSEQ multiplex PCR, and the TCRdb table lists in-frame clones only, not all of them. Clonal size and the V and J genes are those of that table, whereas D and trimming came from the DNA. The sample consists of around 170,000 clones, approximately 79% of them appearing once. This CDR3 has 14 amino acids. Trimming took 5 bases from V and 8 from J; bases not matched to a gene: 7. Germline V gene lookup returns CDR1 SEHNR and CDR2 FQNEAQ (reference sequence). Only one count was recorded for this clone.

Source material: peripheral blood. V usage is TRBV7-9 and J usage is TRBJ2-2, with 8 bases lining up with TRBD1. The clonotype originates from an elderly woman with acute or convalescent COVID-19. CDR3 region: CASSEDRVPGELFF. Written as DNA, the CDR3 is TGTGCCAGCAGCGAGGACAGGGTTCCTGGGGAGCTGTTTTTT.